The clone carrying this TCR beta chain was found many times. The CDR3 totals 15 residues. Trimming shortened V by 1 base and J by 8 bases, and 17 bases separated the two germline ends. Germline CDR1 LGHDT, CDR2 YNNKEL (reference sequence). The sample belongs to a study of blood T cells in healthy people across ages. Using a J-beta primer mix together with a sample-barcoded 5' primer, a second PCR was run for roughly 7 to 12 cycles. TCRdb called the 5' RACE reads again in MiXCR, with one record for every CDR3 protein. Of about 930,000 distinct CDR3 sequences in the sample, just under 30% were seen once. The same sample was also studied in work on T cells of mothers and their children.

The sequenced sample was blood. The receptor was isolated from a woman aged 40 to 49 in good health. The gene calls are TRBV3-1 and TRBJ1-2, with D maybe TRBD1 (6 bases). CDR3 loop: CASSQGDRFLGGYTF. The CDR3 bases are TGTGCCAGCAGCCAAGGAGACAGGTTTCTGGGAGGCTACACCTTC. The full variable domain, completed using reference TRBV3-1 and TRBJ1-2, is DTAVSQTPKYLVTQMGNDKSIKCEQNLGHDTMYWYKQDSKKFLKIMFSYNNKELIINETVPNRFSPKSPDKAHLNLHINSLELGDSAVYFCASSQGDRFLGGYTFGSGTRLTVV.